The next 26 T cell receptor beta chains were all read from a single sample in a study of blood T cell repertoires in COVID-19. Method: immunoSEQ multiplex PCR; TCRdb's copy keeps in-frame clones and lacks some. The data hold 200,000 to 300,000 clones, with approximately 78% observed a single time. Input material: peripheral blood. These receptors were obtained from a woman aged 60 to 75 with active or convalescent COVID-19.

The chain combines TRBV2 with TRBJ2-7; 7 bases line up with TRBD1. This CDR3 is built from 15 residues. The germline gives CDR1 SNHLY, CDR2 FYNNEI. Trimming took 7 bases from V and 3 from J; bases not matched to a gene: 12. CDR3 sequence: CASNETGSIRYEQYF. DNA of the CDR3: TGTGCCAGCAACGAGACAGGGAGCATTCGCTACGAGCAGTACTTC. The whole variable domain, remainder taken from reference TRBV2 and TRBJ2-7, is EPEVTQTPSHQVTQMGQEVILRCVPISNHLYFYWYRQILGQKVEFLVSFYNNEISEKSEIFDDQFSVERPDGSNFTLKIRSTKLEDSAMYFCASNETGSIRYEQYFGPGTRLTVT.

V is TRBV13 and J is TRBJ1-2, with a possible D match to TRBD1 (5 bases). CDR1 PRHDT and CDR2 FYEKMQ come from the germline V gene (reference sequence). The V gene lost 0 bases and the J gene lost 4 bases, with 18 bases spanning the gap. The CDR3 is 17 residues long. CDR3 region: CASSLGGPAGGLYGYTF. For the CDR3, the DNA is TGTGCCAGCAGCTTAGGGGGGCCAGCAGGAGGGCTCTATGGCTACACCTTC.

The CDR3 bases are TGTGCCAGCAGTCCACTAGGTGAGCAGTTCTTC. Its protein is CASSPLGEQFF. The chain recombines TRBV12-3 or TRBV12-4 with TRBJ2-1, with a possible D match to TRBD2 (5 bases). Trimming cost V 5 bases and J 9 bases, with 8 bases left between them. The CDR3 extends over 11 amino acids.

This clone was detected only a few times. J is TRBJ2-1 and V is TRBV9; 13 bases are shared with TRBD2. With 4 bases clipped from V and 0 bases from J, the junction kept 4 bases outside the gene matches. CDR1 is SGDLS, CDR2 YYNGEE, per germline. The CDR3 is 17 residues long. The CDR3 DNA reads TGTGCCAGCAGCCTCGGGACTAGCGGGGTCTCCTACAATGAGCAGTTCTTC. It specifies CASSLGTSGVSYNEQFF.

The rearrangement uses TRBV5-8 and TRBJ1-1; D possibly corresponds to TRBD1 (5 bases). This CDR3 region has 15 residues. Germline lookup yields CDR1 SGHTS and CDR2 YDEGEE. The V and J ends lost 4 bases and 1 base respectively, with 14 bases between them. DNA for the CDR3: TGTGCCAGCAGCCTTGGCGGGGGGTGGAACACTGAAGCTTTCTTT. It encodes CASSLGGGWNTEAFF.

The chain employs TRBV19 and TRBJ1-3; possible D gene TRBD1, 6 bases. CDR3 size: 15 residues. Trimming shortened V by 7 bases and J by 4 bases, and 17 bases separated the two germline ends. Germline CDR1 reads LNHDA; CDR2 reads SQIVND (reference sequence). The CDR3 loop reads CASTPGGTLGNTIYF. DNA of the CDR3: TGTGCCAGTACTCCGGGTGGGACACTAGGAAACACCATATATTTT.

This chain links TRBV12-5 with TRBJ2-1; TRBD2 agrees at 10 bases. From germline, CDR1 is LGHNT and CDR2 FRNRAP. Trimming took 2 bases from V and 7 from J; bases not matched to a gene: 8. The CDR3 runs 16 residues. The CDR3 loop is CASGLPLAGVKNEQFF. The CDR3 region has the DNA TGTGCTAGTGGTTTGCCCCTAGCGGGGGTAAAAAATGAGCAGTTCTTC. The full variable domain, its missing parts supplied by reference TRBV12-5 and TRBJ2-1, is DARVTQTPRHKVTEMGQEVTMRCQPILGHNTVFWYRQTMMQGLELLAYFRNRAPLDDSGMPKDRFSAEMPDATLATLKIQPSEPRDSAVYFCASGLPLAGVKNEQFFGPGTRLTVL.

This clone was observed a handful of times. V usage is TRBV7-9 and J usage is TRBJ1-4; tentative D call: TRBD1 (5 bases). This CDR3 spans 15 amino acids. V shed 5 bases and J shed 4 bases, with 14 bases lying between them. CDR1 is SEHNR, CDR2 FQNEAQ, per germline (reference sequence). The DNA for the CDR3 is TGTGCCAGCAGCCAAGGGGCCAGGATTAATGAAAAACTGTTTTTT. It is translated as CASSQGARINEKLFF.

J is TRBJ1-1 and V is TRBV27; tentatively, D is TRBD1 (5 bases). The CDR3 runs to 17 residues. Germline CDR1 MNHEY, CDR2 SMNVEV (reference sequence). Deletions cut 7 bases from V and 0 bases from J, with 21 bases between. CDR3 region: CASTRVQAGGLNTEAFF. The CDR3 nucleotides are TGTGCCAGCACAAGGGTACAGGCTGGTGGGTTGAACACTGAAGCTTTCTTT.

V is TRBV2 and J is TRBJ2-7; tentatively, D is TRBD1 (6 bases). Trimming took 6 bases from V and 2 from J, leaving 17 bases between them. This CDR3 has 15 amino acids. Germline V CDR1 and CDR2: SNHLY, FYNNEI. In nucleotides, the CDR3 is TGTGCCAGCAGCAAACAGGGTTCTATAGCCTACGAGCAGTACTTC. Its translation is CASSKQGSIAYEQYF.

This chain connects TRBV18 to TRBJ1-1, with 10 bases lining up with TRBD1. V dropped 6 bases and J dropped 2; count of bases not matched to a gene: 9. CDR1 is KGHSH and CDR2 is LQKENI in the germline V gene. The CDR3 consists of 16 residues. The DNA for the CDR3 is TGTGCCAGCTCGCTTCGACAGGGGGCGATTAACACTGAAGCTTTCTTT. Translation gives CASSLRQGAINTEAFF. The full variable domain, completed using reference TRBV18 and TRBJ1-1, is NAGVMQNPRHLVRRRGQEARLRCSPMKGHSHVYWYRQLPEEGLKFMVYLQKENIIDESGMPKERFSAEFPKEGPSILRIQQVVRGDSAAYFCASSLRQGAINTEAFFGQGTRLTVV.

CDR3 sequence: CASSPGTGQGSPLHF. CDR3 nucleotides: TGTGCCAGCTCACCCGGGACAGGGCAGGGGTCACCCCTCCACTTT. The rearrangement links TRBV18 to TRBJ1-6, with 9 bases matching TRBD1. Germline lookup yields CDR1 KGHSH and CDR2 LQKENI. With V trimmed by 3 bases and J by 10 bases, 7 bases remained unmatched. The length of the CDR3 is 15 residues.

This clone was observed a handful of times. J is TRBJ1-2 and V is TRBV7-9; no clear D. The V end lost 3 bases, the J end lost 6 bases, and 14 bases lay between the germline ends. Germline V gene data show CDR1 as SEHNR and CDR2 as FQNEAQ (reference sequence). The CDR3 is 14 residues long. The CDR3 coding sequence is TGTGCCAGCAGCTTCCCGGCGGCCCGGGATGGCTACACCTTC. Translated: CASSFPAARDGYTF.

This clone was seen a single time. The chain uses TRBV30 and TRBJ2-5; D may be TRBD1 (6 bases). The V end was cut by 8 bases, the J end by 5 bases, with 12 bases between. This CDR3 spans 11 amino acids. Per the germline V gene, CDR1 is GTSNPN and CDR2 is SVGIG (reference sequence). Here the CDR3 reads CARDTGETQYF. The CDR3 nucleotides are TGTGCCCGGGACACGGGGGAGACCCAGTACTTC.

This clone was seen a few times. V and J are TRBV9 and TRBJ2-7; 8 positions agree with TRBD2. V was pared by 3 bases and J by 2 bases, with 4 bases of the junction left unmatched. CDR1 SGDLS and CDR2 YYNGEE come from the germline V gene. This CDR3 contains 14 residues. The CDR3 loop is CASSEGTRAYEQYF. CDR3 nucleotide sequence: TGTGCCAGCAGCGAGGGGACTAGAGCCTACGAGCAGTACTTC.

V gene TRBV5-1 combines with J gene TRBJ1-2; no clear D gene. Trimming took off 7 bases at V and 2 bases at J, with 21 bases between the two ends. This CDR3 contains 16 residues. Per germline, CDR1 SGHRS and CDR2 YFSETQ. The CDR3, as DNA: TGCGCCAGCCGGGAGTCCGGCAGTTCTTCCAACTATGGCTACACCTTC. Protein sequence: CASRESGSSSNYGYTF.

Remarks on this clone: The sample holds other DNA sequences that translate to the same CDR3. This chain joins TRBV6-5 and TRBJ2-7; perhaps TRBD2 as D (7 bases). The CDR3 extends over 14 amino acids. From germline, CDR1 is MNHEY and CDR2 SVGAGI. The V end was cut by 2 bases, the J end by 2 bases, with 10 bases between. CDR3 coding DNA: TGTGCCAGCAGTTACGGAGGGGGGGCCTACGAGCAGTACTTC. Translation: CASSYGGGAYEQYF.

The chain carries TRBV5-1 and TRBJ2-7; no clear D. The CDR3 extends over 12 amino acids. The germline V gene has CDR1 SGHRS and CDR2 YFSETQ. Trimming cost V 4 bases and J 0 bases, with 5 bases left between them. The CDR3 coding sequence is TGCGCCAGCAGCCCGAGCTCCTACGAGCAGTACTTC. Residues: CASSPSSYEQYF.

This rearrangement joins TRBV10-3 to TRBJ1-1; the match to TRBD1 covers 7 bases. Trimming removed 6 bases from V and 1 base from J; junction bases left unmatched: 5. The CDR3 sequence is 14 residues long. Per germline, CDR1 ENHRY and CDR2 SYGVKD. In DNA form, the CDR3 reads TGTGCCATCAGCCAACAGGGGACGAACACTGAAGCTTTCTTT. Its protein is CAISQQGTNTEAFF.

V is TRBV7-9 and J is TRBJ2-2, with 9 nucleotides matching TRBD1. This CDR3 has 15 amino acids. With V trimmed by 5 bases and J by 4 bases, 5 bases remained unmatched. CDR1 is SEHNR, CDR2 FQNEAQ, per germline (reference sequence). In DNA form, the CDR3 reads TGTGCCAGCAGCGCCGGGACAGGGTTCACCGGGGAGCTGTTTTTT. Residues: CASSAGTGFTGELFF.

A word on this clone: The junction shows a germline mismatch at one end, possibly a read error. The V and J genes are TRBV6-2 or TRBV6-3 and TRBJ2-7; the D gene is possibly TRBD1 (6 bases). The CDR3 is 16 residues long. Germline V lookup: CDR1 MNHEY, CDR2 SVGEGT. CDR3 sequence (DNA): TGTGCCAGCAGTTCCACCAAACCCGGGACATTGTACGAGCAGTGCTTC. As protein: CASSSTKPGTLYEQCF.

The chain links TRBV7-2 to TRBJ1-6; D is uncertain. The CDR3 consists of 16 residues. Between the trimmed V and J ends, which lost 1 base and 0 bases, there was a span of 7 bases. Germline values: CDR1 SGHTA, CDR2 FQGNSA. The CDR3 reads CASSLGGSSYNSPLHF. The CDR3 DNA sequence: TGTGCCAGCAGCTTAGGAGGGAGCTCCTATAATTCACCCCTCCACTTT. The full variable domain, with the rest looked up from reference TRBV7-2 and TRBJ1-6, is GAGVSQSPSNKVTEKGKDVELRCDPISGHTALYWYRQSLGQGLEFLIYFQGNSAPDKSGLPSDRFSAERTGGSVSTLTIQRTQQEDSAVYLCASSLGGSSYNSPLHFGNGTRLTVT.

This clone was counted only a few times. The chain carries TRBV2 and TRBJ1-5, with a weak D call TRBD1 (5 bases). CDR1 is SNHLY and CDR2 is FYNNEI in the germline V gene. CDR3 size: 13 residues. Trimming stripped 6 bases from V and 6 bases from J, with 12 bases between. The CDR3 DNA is TGTGCCAGCAGCCAGGGATGGCGTCAGCCCCAGCATTTT. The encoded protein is CASSQGWRQPQHF.

The CDR3 region has the DNA TGCGCCAGCAGTGACCCCAACAGAAAGGGGCATGGCTACACCTTC. Amino acids: CASSDPNRKGHGYTF. The V gene is TRBV10-2, the J gene TRBJ1-2, with D perhaps matching TRBD1 (5 bases). Germline lookup yields CDR1 WSHSY and CDR2 SAAADI. The CDR3 length is 15 residues. V lost 3 bases, J lost 6 bases, and 17 bases lay in between.

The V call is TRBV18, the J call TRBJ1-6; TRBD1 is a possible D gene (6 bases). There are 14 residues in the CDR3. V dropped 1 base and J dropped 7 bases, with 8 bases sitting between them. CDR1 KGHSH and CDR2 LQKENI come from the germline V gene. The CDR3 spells CASSPQQGNSPLHF. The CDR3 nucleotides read TGTGCCAGCTCACCACAACAGGGCAATTCACCCCTCCACTTT.

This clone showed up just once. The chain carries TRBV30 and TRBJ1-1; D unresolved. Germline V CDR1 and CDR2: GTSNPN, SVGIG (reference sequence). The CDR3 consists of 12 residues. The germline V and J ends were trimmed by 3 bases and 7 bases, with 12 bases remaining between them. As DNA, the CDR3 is TGTGCCTGGAGCCCCGCGGCGTTTGAAGCTTTCTTT. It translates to CAWSPAAFEAFF.